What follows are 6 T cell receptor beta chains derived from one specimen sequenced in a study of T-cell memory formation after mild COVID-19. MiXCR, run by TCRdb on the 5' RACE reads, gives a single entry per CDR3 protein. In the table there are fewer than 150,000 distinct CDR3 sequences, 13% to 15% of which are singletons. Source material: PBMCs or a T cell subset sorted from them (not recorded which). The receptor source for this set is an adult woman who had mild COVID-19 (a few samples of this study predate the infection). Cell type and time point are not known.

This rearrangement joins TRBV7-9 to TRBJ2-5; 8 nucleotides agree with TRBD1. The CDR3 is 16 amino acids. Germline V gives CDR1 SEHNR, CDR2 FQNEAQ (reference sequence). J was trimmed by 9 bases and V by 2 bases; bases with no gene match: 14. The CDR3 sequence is CASSLLTGENSQPQYF. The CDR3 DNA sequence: TGTGCCAGCAGCTTACTGACAGGGGAGAACTCCCAGCCCCAGTACTTC.

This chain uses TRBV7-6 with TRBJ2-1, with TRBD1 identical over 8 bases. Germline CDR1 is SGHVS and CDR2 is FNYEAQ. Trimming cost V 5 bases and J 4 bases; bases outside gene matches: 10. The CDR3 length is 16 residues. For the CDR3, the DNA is TGTGCCAGCAGCAAATCGGTGGGACAGGCGTACAATGAGCAGTTCTTC. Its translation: CASSKSVGQAYNEQFF.

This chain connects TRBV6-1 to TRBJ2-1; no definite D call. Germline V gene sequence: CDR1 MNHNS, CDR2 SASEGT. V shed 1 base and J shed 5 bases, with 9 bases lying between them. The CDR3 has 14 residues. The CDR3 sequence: CASSEVGSHNEQFF. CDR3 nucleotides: TGTGCCAGCAGTGAAGTCGGCAGCCACAATGAGCAGTTCTTC.

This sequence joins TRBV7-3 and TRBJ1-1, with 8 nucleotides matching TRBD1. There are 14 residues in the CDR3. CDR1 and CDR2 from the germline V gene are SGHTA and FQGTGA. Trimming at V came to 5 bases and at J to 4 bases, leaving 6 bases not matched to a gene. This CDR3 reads CASSPWTGSTEAFF. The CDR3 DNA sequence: TGTGCCAGCAGCCCCTGGACAGGGAGCACTGAAGCTTTCTTT.

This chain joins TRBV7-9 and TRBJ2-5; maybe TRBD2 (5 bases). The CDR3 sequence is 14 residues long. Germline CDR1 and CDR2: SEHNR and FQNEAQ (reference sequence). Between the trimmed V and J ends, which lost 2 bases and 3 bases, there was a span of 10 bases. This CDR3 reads CASSLTPSKETQYF. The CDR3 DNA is TGTGCCAGCAGCTTAACTCCTAGCAAAGAGACCCAGTACTTC.

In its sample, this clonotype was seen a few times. The CDR3 loop reads CASSRGTSGGTKTQYF. CDR3 nucleotide sequence: TGTGCCAGCAGCCGTGGGACTAGCGGGGGTACAAAGACCCAGTACTTC. The chain is built from TRBV3-1 and TRBJ2-5; 14 bases match TRBD2. The CDR3 covers 16 residues. CDR1 is LGHDT and CDR2 is YNNKEL in the germline V gene (reference sequence). J was trimmed by 6 bases and V by 4 bases; bases with no gene match: 7.